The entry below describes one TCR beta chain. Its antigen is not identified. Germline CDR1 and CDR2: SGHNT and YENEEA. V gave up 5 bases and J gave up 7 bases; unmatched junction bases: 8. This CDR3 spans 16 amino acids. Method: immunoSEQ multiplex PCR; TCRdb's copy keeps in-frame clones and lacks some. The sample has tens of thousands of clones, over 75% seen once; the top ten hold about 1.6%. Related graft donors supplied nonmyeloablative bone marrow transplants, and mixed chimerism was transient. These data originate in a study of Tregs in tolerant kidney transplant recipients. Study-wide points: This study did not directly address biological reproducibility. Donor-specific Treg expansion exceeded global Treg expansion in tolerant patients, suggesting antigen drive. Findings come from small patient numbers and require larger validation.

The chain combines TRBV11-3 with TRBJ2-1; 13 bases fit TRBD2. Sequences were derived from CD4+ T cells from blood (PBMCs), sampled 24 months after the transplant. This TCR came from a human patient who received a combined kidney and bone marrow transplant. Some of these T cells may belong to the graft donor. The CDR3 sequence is CASSTRLAGGVNEQFF. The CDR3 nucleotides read TGTGCCAGCAGCACGAGACTAGCGGGAGGAGTAAATGAGCAGTTCTTC.